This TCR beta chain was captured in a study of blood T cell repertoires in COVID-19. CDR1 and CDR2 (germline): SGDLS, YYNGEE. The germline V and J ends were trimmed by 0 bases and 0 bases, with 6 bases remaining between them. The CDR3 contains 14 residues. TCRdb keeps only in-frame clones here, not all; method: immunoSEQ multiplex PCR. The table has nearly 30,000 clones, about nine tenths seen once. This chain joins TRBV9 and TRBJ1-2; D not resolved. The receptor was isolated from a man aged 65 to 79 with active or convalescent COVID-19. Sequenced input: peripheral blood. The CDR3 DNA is TGTGCCAGCAGCGTAGTCGGGGCTAACTATGGCTACACCTTC. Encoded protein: CASSVVGANYGYTF. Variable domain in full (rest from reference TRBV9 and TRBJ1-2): DSGVTQTPKHLITATGQRVTLRCSPRSGDLSVYWYQQSLDQGLQFLIQYYNGEERAKGNILERFSAQQFPDLHSELNLSSLELGDSALYFCASSVVGANYGYTFGSGTRLTVV.